One and the same sample provided the 17 T cell receptor beta chains below, sequenced in a study of OX40 agonist ivuxolimab in advanced cancers. Method: immunoSEQ multiplex PCR; TCRdb's copy keeps in-frame clones and lacks some. This table has more than 45,000 clones, approximately 83% appearing once. The material was CD4+ or CD8+ T cells sorted from blood, obtained in a trial of the OX40 agonist ivuxolimab. The receptor set was obtained from an adult with an advanced solid tumor such as melanoma, head and neck, liver or kidney cancer.

Worth noting for this clone: One junction end does not reproduce the germline sequence, and a read error may be involved. The identical CDR3 is also encoded by other nucleotide sequences in the sample. The gene calls are TRBV23-1 and TRBJ2-3; 9 nucleotides align to TRBD1. TRBV23-1 is reported as an ORF; its role is uncertain. The CDR3 loop spans 16 amino acids. CDR3 amino acids: CASSLTGGSGTDTQYF. As DNA, the CDR3 is TGTGCCAGCAGTCTTACAGGGGGCTCGGGCACAGATACGCAGTATTTT.

The table lists this clone with a few counts. In DNA form, the CDR3 reads TGTGCCAGCAGTGAGTTACGCTTCCCGTACCAAGAGACCCAGTACTTC. As protein: CASSELRFPYQETQYF. The V and J genes are TRBV6-1 and TRBJ2-5; D gene uncertain. Germline V gene data show CDR1 as MNHNS and CDR2 as SASEGT. The length of the CDR3 is 16 residues. Trimming cost V 3 bases and J 0 bases, with 14 bases left between them.

The chain recombines TRBV18 with TRBJ2-2, with D perhaps matching TRBD1 (5 bases). This CDR3 comprises 15 residues. Germline V gives CDR1 KGHSH, CDR2 LQKENI. V was trimmed by 5 bases and J by 3 bases, leaving 13 bases between them. CDR3 in amino acids: CASSSDSFYTGELFF. The CDR3 nucleotides read TGTGCCAGCTCAAGTGACAGCTTTTACACCGGGGAGCTGTTTTTT.

This chain links TRBV7-2 with TRBJ1-4, with D hard to call. CDR1 and CDR2 (germline): SGHTA, FQGNSA. The CDR3 spans 13 residues. V lost 3 bases and J 14 bases, leaving 16 bases between the germline ends. The CDR3 spells CASSFLEGDNLFF. CDR3 DNA: TGTGCCAGCAGCTTCCTAGAGGGAGATAATCTGTTTTTT.

This chain joins TRBV6-6 and TRBJ1-5; D may be TRBD1 (6 bases). Germline V gives CDR1 MNHNY, CDR2 SVGAGI (reference sequence). Trimming took 6 bases from V and 5 from J, leaving 11 bases between them. The CDR3 sequence is 13 residues long. As DNA, the CDR3 is TGTGCCAGCAGCAGGGGTTGGGATCAGCCCCAGCATTTT. This sequence encodes CASSRGWDQPQHF.

This chain links TRBV6-6 with TRBJ1-5, with 9 bases fitting TRBD1. The CDR3 totals 15 residues. The V and J ends lost 6 bases and 1 base, in that order; junction bases with no gene match: 4. Germline CDR1 MNHNY, CDR2 SVGAGI (reference sequence). This CDR3 is CASRKGQGSNQPQHF. CDR3 coding DNA: TGTGCCAGCAGGAAGGGACAGGGAAGCAATCAGCCCCAGCATTTT.

The V call is TRBV6-6, the J call TRBJ2-7; D remains unclear. Trimming took 10 bases from V and 7 from J, leaving 14 bases between them. CDR1 is MNHNY, CDR2 SVGAGI, per germline (reference sequence). The CDR3 is 11 residues long. The CDR3, as DNA: TGTGCCACCCTAGGTACCCAGGAGCAGTACTTC. Its protein is CATLGTQEQYF.

The chain carries TRBV5-5 and TRBJ1-2; unclear D gene. V was shortened by 2 bases and J by 3 bases, with 11 bases between the two germline ends. This CDR3 spans 14 amino acids. Per the germline V gene, CDR1 is SGHKS and CDR2 is YYEKEE (reference sequence). This chain's CDR3 is CASSLGPEDYGYTF. The DNA for the CDR3 is TGTGCCAGCAGCTTAGGGCCCGAGGACTATGGCTACACCTTC.

The chain couples TRBV6-5 to TRBJ2-3; 8 bases line up with TRBD2. J gave up 3 bases and V 8 bases, and 7 bases lay outside the gene matches. This CDR3 comprises 14 residues. From germline, CDR1 is MNHEY and CDR2 SVGAGI. The CDR3 loop is CASGSGMRTDTQYF. CDR3 DNA sequence: TGTGCCAGCGGTAGCGGGATGCGGACAGATACGCAGTATTTT.

The chain uses TRBV6-5 and TRBJ2-7, with D hard to call. V was shortened by 1 base and J by 6 bases, with 4 bases between the two germline ends. The CDR3 has 11 amino acids. Germline-derived CDR1 and CDR2 are MNHEY and SVGAGI. The CDR3 loop reads CASSYWGEQYF. The DNA for the CDR3 is TGTGCCAGCAGTTACTGGGGCGAGCAGTACTTC.

The chain recombines TRBV5-1 with TRBJ2-5, with 8 bases that match TRBD2. Trimming cost V 0 bases and J 1 base; bases outside gene matches: 8. Germline V lookup: CDR1 SGHRS, CDR2 YFSETQ. The CDR3 has 17 residues. The CDR3: CASSLAVFGTSQETQYF. In DNA, the CDR3 is TGCGCCAGCAGCTTGGCTGTTTTTGGGACTAGCCAAGAGACCCAGTACTTC.

This sequence joins TRBV7-3 and TRBJ2-2; D uncertain. The germline CDR1 and CDR2 sequences are SGHTA and FQGTGA. V lost 4 bases and J lost 2, with 11 bases in between. This CDR3 is built from 15 residues. In nucleotides, the CDR3 is TGTGCCAGCAGCTCGAAGGGTCTCAACACCGGGGAGCTGTTTTTT. Translated: CASSSKGLNTGELFF.

The CDR3 sequence is CASSGLRVQGEIYGYTF. CDR3 bases: TGTGCCAGCAGTGGACTTAGGGTACAGGGTGAGATCTATGGCTACACCTTC. V is TRBV2 and J is TRBJ1-2, with TRBD1 as a possible D gene (6 bases). V was trimmed by 4 bases and J by 4 bases, leaving 22 bases between them. The CDR3 consists of 17 residues. From germline, CDR1 is SNHLY and CDR2 FYNNEI.

This sequence joins TRBV27 and TRBJ1-2, with unresolved D. CDR1 is MNHEY and CDR2 is SMNVEV in the germline V gene (reference sequence). The V gene lost 6 bases and the J gene lost 3 bases, with 11 bases spanning the gap. The CDR3 is made up of 13 amino acids. The CDR3 region has the DNA TGTGCCAGCAGCGCAAGGGCGGACTATGGCTACACCTTC. This translates into CASSARADYGYTF.

J is TRBJ1-2 and V is TRBV5-4, with D tentatively TRBD1 (5 bases). The CDR3 is made up of 14 amino acids. Trimming removed 2 bases from V and 2 bases from J, with 10 bases in between. CDR1 is SGHNT and CDR2 is YYREEE in the germline V gene (reference sequence). CDR3 coding DNA: TGTGCCAGCAGCTTCGGGGACCAGAACTATGGCTACACCTTC. As protein: CASSFGDQNYGYTF.

The table lists this clone with a count of one. This rearrangement joins TRBV19 to TRBJ1-1; a weak D match, TRBD1 (6 bases). Looked up from germline, CDR1 is LNHDA and CDR2 is SQIVND (reference sequence). V was shortened by 6 bases and J by 1 base, with 15 bases between the two germline ends. The CDR3 is 15 residues long. The CDR3 DNA follows: TGTGCCAGTAGCCCCGGGGGCTCCAGGAACACTGAAGCTTTCTTT. Protein sequence: CASSPGGSRNTEAFF.

CDR3 nucleotides: TGCGCCAGCAGCCAAGATTACGGGAAGTATGGCTACACCTTC. Translation: CASSQDYGKYGYTF. This rearrangement joins TRBV4-3 to TRBJ1-2; D is ambiguous. The CDR3 is 14 amino acids. V was cut by 0 bases and J by 5 bases, with 10 bases left in between. Germline V lookup: CDR1 LGHNA, CDR2 YSLEER.